A single sample is the source of the 20 T cell receptor beta chains below, sequenced in a study of lymphopenia after photon versus proton radiotherapy. The table came from immunoSEQ multiplex PCR; TCRdb's copy has only in-frame clones and leaves some out. The sample holds under 30,000 clones; around nine tenths are singletons and the top ten take around 0.89%. The starting material was peripheral blood, obtained from a patient treated with photon-based radiotherapy. These receptors were collected from a woman in her forties or fifties with cholangiocarcinoma.

V usage is TRBV19 and J usage is TRBJ1-1; tentative D call: TRBD1 (5 bases). CDR1 is LNHDA and CDR2 is SQIVND in the germline V gene (reference sequence). V was trimmed by 4 bases and J by 3 bases, leaving 9 bases between them. There are 13 residues in the CDR3. The CDR3 nucleotides read TGTGCCAGTAGTAAAATGGGGGACACTGAAGCTTTCTTT. Its translation is CASSKMGDTEAFF.

V and J are TRBV7-9 and TRBJ1-2, with D unresolved. CDR1 is SEHNR, CDR2 FQNEAQ, per germline (reference sequence). V was clipped by 3 bases and J by 1 base, with 3 bases between them. The CDR3 covers 12 residues. The CDR3 coding sequence is TGTGCCAGCAGCTTCAATAACTATGGCTACACCTTC. This translates into CASSFNNYGYTF.

V is TRBV10-2 and J is TRBJ2-7, with TRBD1 matching 8 bases. V dropped 7 bases and J dropped 4; count of bases not matched to a gene: 3. The CDR3 consists of 12 residues. Germline V CDR1 and CDR2: WSHSY, SAAADI. CDR3 amino acids: CASTDRGYEQYF. The CDR3 nucleotides read TGCGCCAGCACCGACAGGGGATACGAGCAGTACTTC.

This chain connects TRBV6-1 to TRBJ2-7; no definite D call. V lost 4 bases, J lost 7 bases, and 14 bases lay in between. This CDR3 is built from 13 residues. The V gene's germline CDR1 is MNHNS and CDR2 SASEGT. This CDR3 reads CASSVPVQGEQYF. DNA of the CDR3: TGTGCCAGCAGTGTACCCGTTCAAGGGGAGCAGTACTTC.

About this clone itself: Since the CDR3 does not end with the conserved phenylalanine or tryptophan, this likely comes from a read error. The DNA is omitted, as the CDR3 cannot be located on it reliably, and the CDR3 follows TCRdb's listing. The chain joins TRBV11-2 to TRBJ1-1. CDR1 and CDR2 (germline): SGHAT, FQNNGV. Inclusive of both ends, the CDR3 amounts to 8 amino acids. CDR3 loop: CASSYGSP.

In this sample, this clone turned up once. The chain links TRBV9 to TRBJ1-2; D call uncertain. The CDR3 consists of 12 residues. Trimming cost V 3 bases and J 2 bases, with 5 bases left between them. Germline CDR1 and CDR2: SGDLS and YYNGEE. CDR3 DNA sequence: TGTGCCAGCAGCGCTTCGAACTATGGCTACACCTTC. Protein sequence: CASSASNYGYTF.

This sequence joins TRBV5-1 and TRBJ1-2; TRBD1 matches 8 bases. There are 15 residues in the CDR3. The germline V gene encodes CDR1 SGHRS and CDR2 YFSETQ. The V and J ends lost 4 bases and 6 bases, in that order; junction bases with no gene match: 11. DNA for the CDR3: TGCGCCAGCAGCCTGACACGGACAGGGAAGAATGGCTACACCTTC. Encoded protein: CASSLTRTGKNGYTF.

This clone was recorded only once. The V gene is TRBV7-2, the J gene TRBJ1-1; D is uncertain. CDR1 is SGHTA, CDR2 FQGNSA, per germline. The CDR3 is 14 amino acids. V gave up 3 bases and J gave up 1 base, with 9 bases separating them. The CDR3 protein is CASSLAPENTEAFF. DNA of the CDR3: TGTGCCAGCAGCTTGGCGCCGGAGAACACTGAAGCTTTCTTT.

The chain carries TRBV30 and TRBJ2-2; D unclear. CDR3 size: 14 residues. CDR1 GTSNPN and CDR2 SVGIG come from the germline V gene (reference sequence). V lost 4 bases, J lost 3 bases, and 12 bases lay in between. CDR3 sequence reads: CAWTLQQYTGELFF. The CDR3, as DNA: TGTGCCTGGACTCTACAGCAGTACACCGGGGAGCTGTTTTTT.

J is TRBJ1-1 and V is TRBV6-6; tentative D call: TRBD1 (5 bases). Germline V gives CDR1 MNHNY, CDR2 SVGAGI (reference sequence). Deletions cut 5 bases from V and 2 bases from J, with 12 bases between. The CDR3 runs to 14 residues. The CDR3: CASSTQVDNTEAFF. The CDR3 DNA is TGTGCCAGCAGTACACAGGTAGACAACACTGAAGCTTTCTTT.

The chain recombines TRBV11-2 with TRBJ1-5; D remains unclear. This CDR3 has 15 amino acids. V gave up 0 bases and J gave up 7 bases, with 13 bases separating them. The germline V gene encodes CDR1 SGHAT and CDR2 FQNNGV. This CDR3 is CASSLDPSGWQPQHF. As DNA, the CDR3 is TGTGCCAGCAGCTTAGATCCCTCCGGATGGCAGCCCCAGCATTTT.

The chain joins TRBV18 to TRBJ1-6, with 11 bases aligning to TRBD1. Trimming removed 6 bases from V and 13 bases from J; junction bases left unmatched: 11. Germline V gene sequence: CDR1 KGHSH, CDR2 LQKENI. The CDR3 runs to 15 residues. The CDR3 DNA reads as TGTGCCAGCTCCGACCTGGGGACAGGGGGTTACCCCCTCCACTTT. It specifies CASSDLGTGGYPLHF.

The gene calls are TRBV7-9 and TRBJ2-5, with 7 bases identical to TRBD1. The J call may be incorrect, as the DNA end agrees better with TRBJ2-7. The germline V gene encodes CDR1 SEHNR and CDR2 FQNEAQ (reference sequence). The CDR3 extends over 15 amino acids. The CDR3 sequence is CASSQLTGLGYEQYF. CDR3 coding DNA: TGTGCCAGCAGCCAATTGACAGGGCTTGGTTACGAGCAGTACTTC.

The chain joins TRBV7-9 to TRBJ2-2, with 9 bases identical to TRBD1. Germline values: CDR1 SEHNR, CDR2 FQNEAQ (reference sequence). Trimming took 2 bases from V and 5 from J; bases not matched to a gene: 9. The CDR3 sequence is 17 residues long. CDR3 in DNA: TGTGCCAGCAGCTTAATCTGGGGGACAGGGCAAACCGGGGAGCTGTTTTTT. Amino acids: CASSLIWGTGQTGELFF.

The chain has TRBV6-5 and TRBJ1-2; D ambiguous. The CDR3 has 14 amino acids. Germline V gives CDR1 MNHEY, CDR2 SVGAGI. V lost 6 bases, J lost 8 bases, and 19 bases lay in between. The CDR3 spells CASSLRGGVLGYTF. For the CDR3, the DNA is TGTGCCAGCAGCTTACGCGGTGGGGTCCTGGGCTACACCTTC.

This clone has a single count. The chain uses TRBV28 and TRBJ2-5; D is possibly TRBD2 (7 bases). CDR1 and CDR2 (germline): MDHEN, SYDVKM. The CDR3 runs 16 residues. V dropped 9 bases and J dropped 1 base, with 21 bases sitting between them. This CDR3 is CASGAFRGAFQETQYF. As DNA, the CDR3 is TGTGCCAGTGGTGCCTTTCGGGGGGCCTTCCAAGAGACCCAGTACTTC.

The V call is TRBV5-1, the J call TRBJ1-1, with 8 positions matching TRBD1. Looked up from germline, CDR1 is SGHRS and CDR2 is YFSETQ. V lost 0 bases to trimming and J lost 4 bases; unmatched junction nucleotides: 8. This CDR3 spans 16 amino acids. CDR3 nucleotides: TGCGCCAGCAGCTTGGGCCAGGGGGCGATTGGCACTGAAGCTTTCTTT. Its translation is CASSLGQGAIGTEAFF. The whole variable domain, filled in from reference TRBV5-1 and TRBJ1-1, reads KAGVTQTPRYLIKTRGQQVTLSCSPISGHRSVSWYQQTPGQGLQFLFEYFSETQRNKGNFPGRFSGRQFSNSRSEMNVSTLELGDSALYLCASSLGQGAIGTEAFFGQGTRLTVV.

The chain employs TRBV7-2 and TRBJ2-7; no clear D. CDR3 length equals 12 residues. Germline CDR1 and CDR2: SGHTA and FQGNSA. The V end was cut by 1 base, the J end by 4 bases, with 5 bases between. CDR3 loop: CASSLVEYEQYF. The CDR3 nucleotides read TGTGCCAGCAGCTTAGTCGAGTACGAGCAGTACTTC.

This clone has more than one count but fewer than ten. The V and J genes are TRBV11-2 and TRBJ1-1; no firm D call. The CDR3 sequence is 13 residues long. Germline V gives CDR1 SGHAT, CDR2 FQNNGV. Trimming removed 0 bases at V and 4 bases at J, with 6 bases between. The CDR3 DNA follows: TGTGCCAGCAGCTTAGATGTTCTCACTGAAGCTTTCTTT. This translates into CASSLDVLTEAFF.

The chain couples TRBV6-5 to TRBJ2-7; D is ambiguous. The germline CDR1 and CDR2 sequences are MNHEY and SVGAGI. CDR3 length equals 12 residues. Deletions cut 5 bases from V and 8 bases from J, with 13 bases between. CDR3 in DNA: TGTGCCAGCAGTCCTGGATATTCACAGCAGTACTTC. The encoded protein is CASSPGYSQQYF.